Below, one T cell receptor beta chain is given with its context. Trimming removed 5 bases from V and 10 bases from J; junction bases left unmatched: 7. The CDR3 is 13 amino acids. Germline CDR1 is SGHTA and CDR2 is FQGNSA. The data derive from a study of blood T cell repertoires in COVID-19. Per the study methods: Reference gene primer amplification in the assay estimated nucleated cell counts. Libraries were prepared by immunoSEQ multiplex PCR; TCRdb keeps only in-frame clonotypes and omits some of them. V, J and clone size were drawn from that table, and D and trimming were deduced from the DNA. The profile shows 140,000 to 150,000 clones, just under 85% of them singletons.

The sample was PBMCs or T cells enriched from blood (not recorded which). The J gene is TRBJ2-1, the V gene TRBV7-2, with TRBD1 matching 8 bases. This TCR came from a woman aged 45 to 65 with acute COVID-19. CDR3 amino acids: CASSPGGPGEQFF. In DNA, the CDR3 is TGTGCCAGCAGCCCAGGGGGCCCGGGGGAGCAGTTCTTC.